This T cell receptor (beta chain) was retrieved from a study of cytomegalovirus exposure and HLA in healthy donors. Overall study: In an earlier analysis, around 120 million unique TCR beta sequences were found from 150 million to 200 million T cells.

Vbeta (60) and Jbeta (13) primers were used in the PCR. TCRdb keeps only in-frame clones here, not all; method: immunoSEQ multiplex PCR. The profile shows approximately 89,000 clones, 62% of them singletons. This clone was counted between two and nine times. No antigen is known for it. Germline CDR1 SGHRS, CDR2 YFSETQ. V was pared by 4 bases and J by 4 bases, with 14 bases between. The CDR3 sequence is 14 residues long. Findings and caveats of the study: Some V segments, TRBV6-2 and TRBV6-3 among them, were indistinguishable and were therefore excluded.

This sequence was found in a woman aged 25 to 39 in good health and CMV-seropositive. Sequenced material: PBMCs. V is TRBV5-1 and J is TRBJ1-2; D is possibly TRBD1 (5 bases). CDR3 bases: TGCGCCAGCAGCACGGACATAGCCAGCTATGGCTACACCTTC. Translating it yields CASSTDIASYGYTF.